Following are 10 T cell receptor beta chains from one sample sequenced in a study of T cells in Graves' hyperthyroidism and ophthalmopathy. RNA transcripts yielded amplified TCR beta CDR3 regions. An initial round of RT-PCR targeting the TCR CDR3 relied on the HTBI primer set. One entry per CDR3 protein results from TCRdb running MiXCR on the multiplex PCR reads. The profile shows approximately 590,000 distinct CDR3 sequences, 15% to 18% of them singletons. The sample consisted of blood. All receptors derive from a woman aged 30 to 39 with Graves' hyperthyroidism.

This clonotype was counted once. The rearrangement joins TRBV9 to TRBJ2-1, with 7 bases aligning to TRBD2. The J segment lost 5 bases and the V segment lost 3 bases, leaving 8 bases of the junction unmatched. In germline, CDR1 is SGDLS, CDR2 YYNGEE. This CDR3 contains 15 residues. The DNA for the CDR3 is TGTGCCAGCAGCGCTGGACGGGAGGTTGACAATGAGCAGTTCTTC. Amino acids: CASSAGREVDNEQFF.

The chain links TRBV27 to TRBJ2-5; D may be TRBD1 or TRBD2 (6 bases each). Trimming left V 7 bases short and J 4 bases short, with 22 bases between. Per germline, CDR1 MNHEY and CDR2 SMNVEV (reference sequence). The CDR3 is made up of 16 amino acids. The CDR3 bases are TGTGCCAGCATAGCCCCCCTTAGCGGAGGGGGAGAGACCCAGTACTTC. Amino acids: CASIAPLSGGGETQYF.

To note about this clonotype: Just one base apart from a much larger clone, this may be a read error. The rearrangement links TRBV27 to TRBJ2-1; no firm D call. The ends were cut back, 1 base at V and 9 bases at J, with 16 bases in the middle. The CDR3 is 15 amino acids. CDR1 is MNHEY, CDR2 SMNVEV, per germline (reference sequence). CDR3 bases: TGTGCCAGCAGTTTATTCCCGGAGAATACCGGTGAGCAGTTCTTC. Amino acids: CASSLFPENTGEQFF.

The chain combines TRBV4-1 with TRBJ2-1, with 10 bases identical to TRBD1. The CDR3 has 18 residues. Germline V gene lookup returns CDR1 MGHRA and CDR2 YSYEKL. J gave up 7 bases and V 5 bases, and 17 bases lay outside the gene matches. The CDR3 reads CASSSGTGDHGITNEQFF. DNA of the CDR3: TGCGCCAGCAGCTCCGGGACAGGGGACCACGGGATCACAAATGAGCAGTTCTTC.

The rearrangement links TRBV5-1 to TRBJ2-3; TRBD2 matches 7 bases. The CDR3 spans 15 residues. V trimming: 4 bases; J trimming: 1 base; junction bases outside the gene matches: 6. The germline V gene encodes CDR1 SGHRS and CDR2 YFSETQ. CDR3 sequence reads: CASSRDYSGTDTQYF. The CDR3 DNA sequence: TGCGCCAGCAGCCGGGACTATTCCGGCACAGATACGCAGTATTTT.

The sample holds many counts of this clonotype. The rearrangement uses TRBV5-1 and TRBJ2-7; D gene unclear. The ends were cut back, 2 bases at V and 6 bases at J, with 12 bases in the middle. Germline V gene lookup returns CDR1 SGHRS and CDR2 YFSETQ. The CDR3 totals 13 residues. Here the CDR3 reads CASSFEAAREQYF. The CDR3 region has the DNA TGCGCCAGCAGCTTTGAGGCGGCCCGCGAGCAGTACTTC.

The rearrangement joins TRBV14 to TRBJ2-4; TRBD1 might be the D (6 bases). CDR1 and CDR2 from the germline V gene are SGHDN and FVKESK. CDR3 length equals 14 residues. Trimming took off 2 bases at V and 6 bases at J, with 11 bases between the two ends. The CDR3 sequence: CASSQRDILNIQYF. The CDR3 coding sequence is TGTGCCAGCAGCCAACGGGACATACTAAACATTCAGTACTTC.

In its sample, this clonotype was seen many times. The chain combines TRBV11-2 with TRBJ2-2, with TRBD2 matching 13 bases. Germline CDR1 SGHAT, CDR2 FQNNGV. Germline trimming cut 8 bases from V and 7 bases from J; bases unmatched to any gene: 7. This CDR3 has 15 amino acids. The CDR3 protein is CASLPTSGRIGELFF. CDR3 coding DNA: TGTGCCAGCCTACCGACTAGCGGGAGGATCGGGGAGCTGTTTTTT.

The V call is TRBV19, the J call TRBJ1-1, with TRBD1 matching 12 bases. The CDR3 covers 16 residues. Germline trimming cut 3 bases from V and 9 bases from J; bases unmatched to any gene: 11. CDR1 and CDR2 (germline): LNHDA, SQIVND (reference sequence). The CDR3 nucleotides are TGTGCCAGTAGTATGGGGACAGGGGGCTTTGATACTAAAGCTTTCTTT. Translation: CASSMGTGGFDTKAFF.

This clonotype was picked up many times. J is TRBJ2-4 and V is TRBV20-1, with 7 bases aligning to TRBD2. This CDR3 region has 13 residues. The J segment lost 8 bases and the V segment lost 5 bases, leaving 9 bases of the junction unmatched. The V gene's germline CDR1 is DFQATT and CDR2 SNEGSKA (reference sequence). CDR3: CSAAGPSGDIQYF. CDR3 bases: TGCAGTGCTGCCGGGCCCAGCGGGGACATTCAGTACTTC.